This TCR beta chain was identified during a study of blood T cell repertoires in COVID-19. Germline V gene data show CDR1 as MNHEY and CDR2 as SVGAGI. The CDR3 is 16 residues long. Trimming pared 1 base from V and 1 base from J, leaving 13 bases between. Sequencing used immunoSEQ multiplex PCR; TCRdb keeps in-frame clones, though not all of them. The sample gives roughly 380,000 clones, approximately 90% of which show up once; approximately 1.5% is in the top ten. This chain connects TRBV6-5 to TRBJ1-1; D call uncertain. What was sequenced was peripheral blood. The clonotype was recovered from a woman between 40 and 50 years old with COVID-19, enrolled during active disease. The CDR3 nucleotides read TGTGCCAGCAGTTACTATCATCGAGCATCGAACACTGAAGCTTTCTTT. Translating gives CASSYYHRASNTEAFF.